This T cell receptor (beta chain) stems from a study of early T cells in non-severe SARS-CoV-2 infection (dated by TCRdb to the early 2020s). Background on the whole study: Bulk RNA from unsorted whole blood was used for TCR sequencing, so alpha and beta chains could not be paired. What the authors observed across the whole study: Matching against VDJdb was skewed toward anti-spike CD8 responses, likely underestimated virus-specific expansions, and missed private and CD4 specificities.

A case-control design nested within a healthcare worker cohort in London, UK, was used, with weekly nasopharyngeal swab PCR tests and blood sampling performed. Between 23 and 31 March 2020, the week of the UK lockdown, healthcare workers were enrolled and then followed up weekly for as long as 16 weeks. There are many counts of this clonotype. The antigen it binds to is not known. A junction boundary mismatches the germline segment, possibly from a read error. The library was produced with 5' RACE. The instrument was a NextSeq 500. Unique molecular identifiers were attached to individual cDNA molecules in the TCR library protocol so that sequencing error and PCR bias could be corrected. Both TCR alpha and beta chains were sequenced, and tight co-correlation was observed between alpha and beta sequence abundances in each sample. The study's own analysis went as follows. Decombinator V4 was used to annotate TCR sequences for V gene, J gene and CDR3. TCRs were defined as expanded if a significant change between any two time points was detected under a Poisson model with p below 0.0001. TCR abundances were normalised to the total number of TCRs sequenced in each sample and reported as counts per million. VDJdb, accessed 1 November 2021, was searched for CMV, EBV and SARS-CoV-2 annotated TCRs, excluding TCRs annotated for multiple antigens. Clones were called with MiXCR by TCRdb after fastp trimmed the public reads at Q25, and only in-frame beta chains were retained. CDR3 protein duplicates are merged, each entry listing the most common genes and DNA. These V and J calls originate from TCRdb's pipeline instead of the authors' own analysis. The sample table holds tens of thousands of distinct CDR3 sequences, of which over 9.5% were seen once. The top ten clones comprise around 4.7% of the sample.

The TCR sequence derives from an adult who was a healthcare worker with PCR-confirmed SARS-CoV-2 infection or an uninfected control (not recorded which). Sequencing input: whole blood.

The base sequence is TGTGCCAGCAGTACCGGGACAGCCCCAGGCTTC. Protein translation: CASSTGTAPGF. Recombination connected TRBV12-3 or TRBV12-4 to TRBJ1-2; TRBD1 matches 7 bases in the middle. The CDR3 measures 11 amino acids from cysteine to phenylalanine. CDR3 DNA only is kept here, 33 bases in frame from base 1.